The T cell receptor (beta chain) under discussion was sequenced for a study of PD-1 blockade in classical Hodgkin lymphoma. Study findings and constraints: Whoever responded completely had baseline diversity much like that seen in newly diagnosed patients. Relapsed/refractory patients reportedly had lower baseline diversity than newly diagnosed patients.

Repertoires were generated with immunoSEQ multiplex PCR, while TCRdb's copy carries only in-frame clones and drops some. The profile shows around 3,000 clones, roughly 60% of them singletons. No patient escaped relapse after autologous stem cell transplantation, and brentuximab vedotin exposure varied. From thawed PBMCs, magnetic negative selection was used to isolate the CD8+ T cells. A note on this clone: What it binds is not known.

Germline lookup yields CDR1 SNHLY and CDR2 FYNNEI. V lost 5 bases and J 6 bases, leaving 12 bases between the germline ends. The length of the CDR3 is 13 residues. The sequence derives from a human donor with classical Hodgkin lymphoma. Sequencing was performed on CD8+ T cells from blood, taken at baseline. The chain has TRBV2 and TRBJ2-3; D may be TRBD2 (6 bases). The CDR3 DNA reads as TGTGCCAGCAGTTCGGGGGTGGCGGATACGCAGTATTTT. This codes for CASSSGVADTQYF. Full variable domain (outside the CDR3, taken from reference TRBV2 and TRBJ2-3): EPEVTQTPSHQVTQMGQEVILRCVPISNHLYFYWYRQILGQKVEFLVSFYNNEISEKSEIFDDQFSVERPDGSNFTLKIRSTKLEDSAMYFCASSSGVADTQYFGPGTRLTVL.